This T cell receptor beta chain was found in a study of tissue T cells after allogeneic stem cell transplantation. Germline V lookup: CDR1 MGHRA, CDR2 YSYEKL. This CDR3 region has 16 residues. V gave up 3 bases and J gave up 0 bases, with 12 bases separating them. Concerning this clone: What it binds is unknown.

The data were produced by immunoSEQ multiplex PCR, yet TCRdb's version contains in-frame clones alone and is incomplete. The table has around 1,900 clones, about 75% seen once. General study points: Only a limited share of tissue TCRs appeared in blood or spleen.

The sequencing used colon tissue, collected at autopsy. The chain is built from TRBV4-1 and TRBJ1-3, with D possibly TRBD1 on 6 matching bases. The receptor's source is a male patient aged 35 to 70 with steroid-refractory graft-versus-host disease after an allogeneic stem cell transplant. These T cells may partly come from the graft donor. The CDR3 sequence: CASSHDTGNSGNTIYF. CDR3 nucleotide sequence: TGCGCCAGCAGCCATGATACAGGGAACTCTGGAAACACCATATATTTT.